This T cell receptor (beta chain) emerged from a study of cytomegalovirus exposure and HLA in healthy donors. Study-wide points: The authors excluded some V segments, including TRBV6-2 and TRBV6-3, as indistinguishable.

Amplification used 60 Vbeta primers and 13 Jbeta primers. Measured with immunoSEQ multiplex PCR; TCRdb has only the in-frame clones, and not every one. This table holds more than 95,000 clones, approximately 70% found once. V gave up 0 bases and J gave up 6 bases; unmatched junction bases: 10. This CDR3 contains 16 residues. Looked up from germline, CDR1 is SGDLS and CDR2 is YYNGEE. There are a few counts of this clone. Its cognate antigen is unknown. Sequencing used PBMCs. The chain joins TRBV9 to TRBJ1-2, with 8 positions matching TRBD1. The sequence was obtained from a man aged 30-40 years in good health and CMV-seronegative. CDR3 protein: CASSVDPQDRDHGYTF. CDR3 DNA: TGTGCCAGCAGCGTAGACCCCCAGGACAGGGACCATGGCTACACCTTC.